These 30 T cell receptor beta chains share one sample of origin, sequenced in a study of OX40 agonist ivuxolimab in advanced cancers. Repertoires were generated with immunoSEQ multiplex PCR, while TCRdb's copy carries only in-frame clones and drops some. The repertoire holds tens of thousands of clones, with over 70% as singletons. Here the sequenced sample was CD4+ or CD8+ T cells sorted from blood, taken in a trial of the OX40 agonist ivuxolimab. These receptors originate from an adult with an advanced solid tumor such as melanoma, head and neck, liver or kidney cancer.

This chain links TRBV19 with TRBJ1-1, with no clear D. The germline CDR1 and CDR2 sequences are LNHDA and SQIVND (reference sequence). This CDR3 comprises 16 residues. V was clipped by 5 bases and J by 0 bases, with 16 bases between them. The CDR3 bases are TGTGCCAGTAGTTCACCGGGCCAGTCTATGAACACTGAAGCTTTCTTT. As protein: CASSSPGQSMNTEAFF. The full variable domain, its missing parts supplied by reference TRBV19 and TRBJ1-1, is DGGITQSPKYLFRKEGQNVTLSCEQNLNHDAMYWYRQDPGQGLRLIYYSQIVNDFQKGDIAEGYSVSREKKESFPLTVTSAQKNPTAFYLCASSSPGQSMNTEAFFGQGTRLTVV.

The chain combines TRBV19 with TRBJ2-2; D gene ambiguous. The ends were cut back, 7 bases at V and 2 bases at J, with 11 bases in the middle. Germline CDR1 is LNHDA and CDR2 is SQIVND (reference sequence). CDR3 length equals 14 residues. CDR3 nucleotides: TGTGCCAGTAATTGGGCAGTCAACACCGGGGAGCTGTTTTTT. This encodes CASNWAVNTGELFF. The whole variable domain, filled in from reference TRBV19 and TRBJ2-2, reads DGGITQSPKYLFRKEGQNVTLSCEQNLNHDAMYWYRQDPGQGLRLIYYSQIVNDFQKGDIAEGYSVSREKKESFPLTVTSAQKNPTAFYLCASNWAVNTGELFFGEGSRLTVL.

The V gene is TRBV6-1, the J gene TRBJ2-2; 12 bases are a match to TRBD2. Germline CDR1 reads MNHNS; CDR2 reads SASEGT. CDR3 length: 17 residues. Unmatched junction bases numbered 6, after V lost 3 bases and J lost 4 bases. Here the CDR3 DNA reads TGTGCCAGCAGTGATCAACCGGGACTAGCGGGCACCGGGGAGCTGTTTTTT. Translating it yields CASSDQPGLAGTGELFF.

This chain uses TRBV15 with TRBJ2-7; no firm D call. Trimming took 0 bases from V and 0 from J, leaving 6 bases between them. The CDR3 has 14 residues. Germline assignment: CDR1 LNHNV and CDR2 YYDKDF (reference sequence). CDR3 DNA: TGTGCCACCAGCAGAGATTTCGGCTCCTACGAGCAGTACTTC. Protein sequence: CATSRDFGSYEQYF.

The chain combines TRBV5-1 with TRBJ1-4; 7 bases agree with TRBD1. Germline CDR1 and CDR2: SGHRS and YFSETQ. V was pared by 1 base and J by 8 bases, with 8 bases of the junction left unmatched. The CDR3 totals 15 residues. DNA of the CDR3: TGCGCCAGCAGCTTGACGGCGACAGGGAACGAAAAACTGTTTTTT. Its protein product is CASSLTATGNEKLFF.

The rearrangement uses TRBV27 and TRBJ2-1; D is unresolved. The V end lost 0 bases, the J end lost 5 bases, and 5 bases lay between the germline ends. CDR1 and CDR2 (germline): MNHEY, SMNVEV (reference sequence). This CDR3 has 13 amino acids. The CDR3 region is CASSLSPHNEQFF. The CDR3 coding sequence is TGTGCCAGCAGTTTATCCCCCCACAATGAGCAGTTCTTC.

The chain is built from TRBV4-1 and TRBJ2-1; the D gene is possibly TRBD2 (6 bases). The ends were cut back, 0 bases at V and 10 bases at J, with 10 bases in the middle. This CDR3 has 13 residues. Germline V gene sequence: CDR1 MGHRA, CDR2 YSYEKL. The CDR3: CASSQELRGEQFF. CDR3 DNA: TGCGCCAGCAGCCAAGAGCTCCGGGGGGAGCAGTTCTTC.

This clone came up a few times. The V call is TRBV7-9, the J call TRBJ1-1, with D maybe TRBD1 (5 bases). V was clipped by 1 base and J by 4 bases, with 7 bases between them. This CDR3 comprises 13 residues. From germline, CDR1 is SEHNR and CDR2 FQNEAQ (reference sequence). The CDR3 nucleotides read TGTGCCAGCAGCTTAGGGCAGGGCACTGAAGCTTTCTTT. This translates into CASSLGQGTEAFF.

The chain combines TRBV7-9 with TRBJ2-7; no clear D gene. This CDR3 comprises 17 residues. Looked up from germline, CDR1 is SEHNR and CDR2 is FQNEAQ (reference sequence). Trimming removed 2 bases from V and 6 bases from J, with 23 bases in between. The CDR3 reads CASSLTPLGSPKGEQYF. The CDR3 DNA sequence: TGTGCCAGCAGCTTAACCCCCTTGGGCAGTCCTAAAGGCGAGCAGTACTTC.

The chain is built from TRBV7-2 and TRBJ1-3; 9 positions match TRBD1. There are 15 residues in the CDR3. Germline CDR1 reads SGHTA; CDR2 reads FQGNSA. The V gene end was trimmed by 5 bases and the J gene end by 1 base; junction bases not matched to a gene: 3. DNA for the CDR3: TGTGCCAGCAGCCCGACAGGGGGGTCTGGAAACACCATATATTTT. Protein product: CASSPTGGSGNTIYF.

J is TRBJ2-5 and V is TRBV29-1; 8 nucleotides align to TRBD1. Unmatched junction bases numbered 4, after V lost 0 bases and J lost 7 bases. The germline CDR1 and CDR2 sequences are SQVTM and ANQGSEA. The CDR3 consists of 13 residues. The CDR3 sequence: CSVEDSTGGTQYF. Here the CDR3 DNA reads TGCAGCGTTGAAGATAGTACAGGGGGGACCCAGTACTTC.

This clone has a handful of counts. The chain links TRBV28 to TRBJ2-7; D may correspond to TRBD1 or TRBD2 (5 bases each). CDR1 is MDHEN and CDR2 is SYDVKM in the germline V gene. Trimming removed 5 bases from V and 7 bases from J, with 24 bases in between. The CDR3 contains 16 residues. In DNA, the CDR3 is TGTGCCAGCAGTAACCTAGGGACGGGGCCTACGAAGGAGCAGTACTTC. It translates to CASSNLGTGPTKEQYF.

The V and J genes are TRBV27 and TRBJ1-4, with D possibly TRBD1 on 6 matching bases. Germline loops: CDR1 MNHEY, CDR2 SMNVEV (reference sequence). V gave up 6 bases and J gave up 4 bases, with 9 bases separating them. There are 13 residues in the CDR3. This chain's CDR3 is CASRKDSNEKLFF. CDR3 in DNA: TGTGCCAGCAGAAAGGACAGTAATGAAAAACTGTTTTTT.

The chain joins TRBV6-5 to TRBJ2-7; 8 nucleotides align to TRBD1. The trim removed 1 base at V and 2 bases at J, leaving 1 base unmatched. CDR3 length equals 14 residues. Germline V CDR1 and CDR2: MNHEY, SVGAGI. The CDR3 loop reads CASSYYRGAYEQYF. For the CDR3, the DNA is TGTGCCAGCAGTTACTACAGGGGGGCCTACGAGCAGTACTTC.

In this sample, this clone turned up a few times. In nucleotides, the CDR3 is TGTGCCAGCCGCCGTAATGAAAAACTGTTTTTT. Its translation is CASRRNEKLFF. The chain couples TRBV6-5 to TRBJ1-4, with unresolved D. CDR1 is MNHEY, CDR2 SVGAGI, per germline. V was trimmed by 8 bases and J by 4 bases, leaving 5 bases between them. The CDR3 runs to 11 residues.

This clone was counted a few times. The chain recombines TRBV4-2 with TRBJ2-7, with 10 bases that match TRBD2. The CDR3 extends over 15 amino acids. Per germline, CDR1 LGHNA and CDR2 YNFKEQ. The ends lost 4 bases at V and 2 bases at J; junction bases unmatched: 5. The CDR3 bases are TGTGCCAGCAGCCTTGGACTAGCGGACCCCTACGAGCAGTACTTC. This encodes CASSLGLADPYEQYF.

V is TRBV29-1 and J is TRBJ2-5; 13 nucleotides match TRBD2. Germline CDR1 and CDR2: SQVTM and ANQGSEA. Trimming at V came to 5 bases and at J to 4 bases, leaving 10 bases not matched to a gene. The CDR3 runs to 16 residues. CDR3 residues: CSVKPTSGGAGETQYF. The DNA of the CDR3 is TGCAGCGTTAAACCTACTAGCGGGGGGGCCGGAGAGACCCAGTACTTC.

The chain joins TRBV4-3 to TRBJ2-5, with a weak D call TRBD2 (6 bases). This CDR3 contains 15 residues. Trimming removed 4 bases from V and 5 bases from J, with 17 bases in between. Germline loops: CDR1 LGHNA, CDR2 YSLEER. The CDR3 DNA reads as TGCGCCAGCAGCCGTCTAGCCAGCGGGTTGGAGACCCAGTACTTC. This sequence encodes CASSRLASGLETQYF.

The CDR3 DNA follows: TGTGCCAGCAGCCAAGAGGAAAACCAACGGGCCGGGGAGCTGTTTTTT. It yields the protein CASSQEENQRAGELFF. V and J are TRBV4-2 and TRBJ2-2; D is unclear. Trimming stripped 0 bases from V and 6 bases from J, with 14 bases between. The CDR3 contains 16 residues. The germline V gene has CDR1 LGHNA and CDR2 YNFKEQ.

The V gene is TRBV10-3, the J gene TRBJ2-1; 9 nucleotides align to TRBD1. This CDR3 has 15 residues. V lost 9 bases, J lost 3 bases, and 9 bases stayed unmatched. The germline gives CDR1 ENHRY, CDR2 SYGVKD. The CDR3 DNA reads TGTGCCATGGGAGCCGGGACAGGGATCTACAATGAGCAGTTCTTC. It is translated as CAMGAGTGIYNEQFF.

CDR3 DNA: TGTGCCAGTAGTATAGTTTATCTGGCAGGGAAAAACACCGGGGAGCTGTTTTTT. As protein: CASSIVYLAGKNTGELFF. The chain uses TRBV19 and TRBJ2-2; D may be TRBD1 (5 bases). Trimming removed 1 base from V and 2 bases from J, with 17 bases in between. The CDR3 is 18 amino acids. Germline values: CDR1 LNHDA, CDR2 SQIVND (reference sequence).

The V call is TRBV7-3, the J call TRBJ2-2; a weak D match, TRBD1 (6 bases). Germline-derived CDR1 and CDR2 are SGHTA and FQGTGA. V was clipped by 4 bases and J by 3 bases, with 9 bases between them. The CDR3 loop spans 14 amino acids. CDR3 nucleotide sequence: TGTGCCAGCAGCTCCAGGGGCGACACCGGGGAGCTGTTTTTT. This encodes CASSSRGDTGELFF.

The chain has TRBV5-1 and TRBJ2-1, with D possibly being TRBD2 (7 bases). V was trimmed by 5 bases and J by 7 bases, leaving 19 bases between them. The CDR3 has 15 amino acids. Germline lookup yields CDR1 SGHRS and CDR2 YFSETQ. The CDR3 DNA reads as TGCGCCAGCAGTTTGAATGGGGGGGCCGGAAATGAGCAGTTCTTC. It yields the protein CASSLNGGAGNEQFF. The variable domain in full, completed from reference TRBV5-1 and TRBJ2-1, reads KAGVTQTPRYLIKTRGQQVTLSCSPISGHRSVSWYQQTPGQGLQFLFEYFSETQRNKGNFPGRFSGRQFSNSRSEMNVSTLELGDSALYLCASSLNGGAGNEQFFGPGTRLTVL.

The table lists this clone with a count of one. This chain uses TRBV12-5 with TRBJ2-3; 10 positions agree with TRBD2. Losses at the gene ends were 3 bases for V and 3 bases for J; bases not matched to a gene: 9. The CDR3 has 17 residues. Looked up from germline, CDR1 is LGHNT and CDR2 is FRNRAP. The CDR3 nucleotides are TGTGCTAGTGGTTTTGGGCTCACTAGCGGGGTTACAGATACGCAGTATTTT. Translating gives CASGFGLTSGVTDTQYF.

The V and J genes are TRBV7-9 and TRBJ2-3; D might be TRBD1 (6 bases). CDR1 is SEHNR and CDR2 is FQNEAQ in the germline V gene (reference sequence). V lost 1 base to trimming and J lost 2 bases, with 13 bases between them. The CDR3 covers 16 residues. The CDR3 region has the DNA TGTGCCAGCAGCTTAGTATCAGGGGCCCCCACAGATACGCAGTATTTT. Translating gives CASSLVSGAPTDTQYF.

A single count supports this clone. This sequence joins TRBV4-3 and TRBJ2-1; 8 bases line up with TRBD2. V was clipped by 0 bases and J by 1 base; unmatched bases: 14. The CDR3 spans 20 residues. Germline values: CDR1 LGHNA, CDR2 YSLEER. CDR3 coding DNA: TGCGCCAGCAGCCAAGATACGGCGCGTAGCGGGATCGTATCCTACAATGAGCAGTTCTTC. Translating gives CASSQDTARSGIVSYNEQFF.

This chain connects TRBV27 to TRBJ2-5; 14 bases match TRBD2. The V gene's germline CDR1 is MNHEY and CDR2 SMNVEV (reference sequence). This CDR3 is built from 17 residues. Trimming took 6 bases from V and 4 from J; bases not matched to a gene: 10. The CDR3: CASRTKTSGGVRETQYF. The CDR3 DNA sequence: TGTGCCAGCAGGACTAAGACTAGCGGGGGGGTCCGAGAGACCCAGTACTTC.

This chain connects TRBV19 to TRBJ1-2; 7 bases are a match to TRBD1. This CDR3 is built from 14 residues. J was trimmed by 2 bases and V by 1 base; bases with no gene match: 1. Germline CDR1 reads LNHDA; CDR2 reads SQIVND (reference sequence). In DNA form, the CDR3 reads TGTGCCAGTAGTATAGGGGGACAGAACTATGGCTACACCTTC. This translates into CASSIGGQNYGYTF.

The genes are TRBV7-2 and TRBJ1-1; 11 bases align to TRBD1. Germline CDR1 and CDR2: SGHTA and FQGNSA. The CDR3 has 14 amino acids. Germline trimming cut 5 bases from V and 8 bases from J; bases unmatched to any gene: 7. The CDR3 region is CASSLRTGGSEAFF. The CDR3 DNA reads TGTGCCAGCAGCCTACGGACAGGGGGCTCCGAAGCTTTCTTT.

J is TRBJ1-4 and V is TRBV7-2, with D uncertain. This CDR3 spans 16 amino acids. Germline CDR1 is SGHTA and CDR2 is FQGNSA. Deletions cut 5 bases from V and 0 bases from J, with 13 bases between. The CDR3 DNA sequence: TGTGCCAGCAGCCGGCGTCGAGGAGCAACTAATGAAAAACTGTTTTTT. Its protein is CASSRRRGATNEKLFF. Full variable domain (missing parts from reference TRBV7-2 and TRBJ1-4): GAGVSQSPSNKVTEKGKDVELRCDPISGHTALYWYRQSLGQGLEFLIYFQGNSAPDKSGLPSDRFSAERTGGSVSTLTIQRTQQEDSAVYLCASSRRRGATNEKLFFGSGTQLSVL.